Shown below are 23 T cell receptor beta chains from a single sample sequenced in a study of shared clonotypes between healthy human individuals. The assay was immunoSEQ multiplex PCR, and TCRdb's table has in-frame clones only and misses some. The table records a few million clones, just under 95% of them present only once. Positive CCR7 selection of CD45RO-negative cells yielded the naive CD8 cells, and terminally differentiated effector memory CD45RA+ cells were excluded. Sequencing was carried out using naive CD8+ T cells from PBMCs. These receptors came from a man younger than 35 in good health. Some clones in this sample may be carry-over from other donors' samples.

V gene TRBV28 combines with J gene TRBJ2-2, with 11 bases that match TRBD1. Looked up from germline, CDR1 is MDHEN and CDR2 is SYDVKM. With 6 bases clipped from V and 6 bases from J, the junction kept 9 bases outside the gene matches. This CDR3 comprises 16 residues. This CDR3 reads CASRKDGTGGPGELFF. The CDR3 DNA reads as TGTGCCAGCAGAAAAGACGGGACAGGGGGGCCCGGGGAGCTGTTTTTT.

This chain links TRBV28 with TRBJ2-7; 11 bases are shared with TRBD2. Germline V gene data show CDR1 as MDHEN and CDR2 as SYDVKM. The length of the CDR3 is 16 residues. J was trimmed by 2 bases and V by 2 bases; bases with no gene match: 5. In nucleotides, the CDR3 is TGTGCCAGCAGTTTACGACTAGCGGGGCTTCCCTACGAGCAGTACTTC. Residues: CASSLRLAGLPYEQYF.

This chain connects TRBV2 to TRBJ2-5; maybe TRBD1 (6 bases). CDR3 length: 14 amino acids. V was shortened by 6 bases and J by 3 bases, with 14 bases between the two germline ends. Germline V CDR1 and CDR2: SNHLY, FYNNEI. This chain's CDR3 is CASRPPDRKETQYF. DNA of the CDR3: TGTGCCAGCAGGCCCCCGGACAGAAAAGAGACCCAGTACTTC.

The chain employs TRBV7-9 and TRBJ1-2; D might be TRBD1 (5 bases). Germline-derived CDR1 and CDR2 are SEHNR and FQNEAQ (reference sequence). The CDR3 sequence is 14 residues long. Trimming took off 4 bases at V and 8 bases at J, with 17 bases between the two ends. This chain's CDR3 is CASSSDGASRGYTF. The CDR3 coding sequence is TGTGCCAGCAGCTCCGACGGGGCGTCGAGGGGCTACACCTTC.

The gene calls are TRBV15 and TRBJ1-1; no definite D call. Germline V lookup: CDR1 LNHNV, CDR2 YYDKDF (reference sequence). CDR3 length: 14 amino acids. V shed 3 bases and J shed 0 bases, with 8 bases lying between them. CDR3 protein: CATSSHLMNTEAFF. CDR3 coding DNA: TGTGCCACCAGCAGCCATTTAATGAACACTGAAGCTTTCTTT.

The chain uses TRBV7-9 and TRBJ2-7; D may be TRBD2 (6 bases). Trimming stripped 0 bases from V and 2 bases from J, with 11 bases between. Germline assignment: CDR1 SEHNR and CDR2 FQNEAQ (reference sequence). The CDR3 has 15 amino acids. The CDR3 spells CASSLAVGGPYEQYF. DNA of the CDR3: TGTGCCAGCAGCTTAGCGGTTGGAGGGCCCTACGAGCAGTACTTC. The variable domain in full, with the rest retrieved from reference TRBV7-9 and TRBJ2-7, is DTGVSQNPRHKITKRGQNVTFRCDPISEHNRLYWYRQTLGQGPEFLTYFQNEAQLEKSRLLSDRFSAERPKGSFSTLEIQRTEQGDSAMYLCASSLAVGGPYEQYFGPGTRLTVT.

The CDR3: CASSPTGGRSYEQYF. The DNA for the CDR3 is TGTGCCAGCAGCCCAACAGGGGGTCGCTCCTACGAGCAGTACTTC. The chain links TRBV5-5 to TRBJ2-7; 8 positions agree with TRBD1. V was clipped by 4 bases and J by 0 bases; unmatched bases: 6. The CDR3 consists of 15 residues. Germline V lookup: CDR1 SGHKS, CDR2 YYEKEE (reference sequence).

The V and J genes are TRBV10-1 and TRBJ2-2; 12 bases fit TRBD2. This CDR3 has 16 amino acids. Germline assignment: CDR1 WNHNN and CDR2 SYGVQD (reference sequence). Trimming cost V 2 bases and J 5 bases; bases outside gene matches: 3. The CDR3 reads CASSEGGLAGTGELFF. The CDR3 DNA reads as TGCGCCAGCAGTGAGGGTGGACTAGCGGGAACCGGGGAGCTGTTTTTT.

The chain joins TRBV7-8 to TRBJ2-5, with a possible D match to TRBD1 (7 bases). The CDR3 loop spans 14 amino acids. CDR1 is SGHVS and CDR2 is FQNEAQ in the germline V gene. V lost 4 bases to trimming and J lost 5 bases, with 14 bases between them. In DNA form, the CDR3 reads TGTGCCAGCAGCTCTGCCCCAGGGGGGGAGACCCAGTACTTC. The encoded protein is CASSSAPGGETQYF.

This CDR3 is CASSQMGDGEQYF. Written as DNA, the CDR3 is TGTGCCAGCAGCCAAATGGGAGACGGGGAGCAGTACTTC. This rearrangement joins TRBV14 to TRBJ2-7, with a tentative D call TRBD2 (5 bases). V was clipped by 2 bases and J by 7 bases, with 12 bases between them. Per germline, CDR1 SGHDN and CDR2 FVKESK. CDR3 length: 13 amino acids.

V and J are TRBV6-1 and TRBJ1-5; D uncertain. The CDR3 runs to 17 residues. The germline gives CDR1 MNHNS, CDR2 SASEGT. V was cut by 0 bases and J by 8 bases, with 20 bases left in between. CDR3 sequence (DNA): TGTGCCAGCAGTGAAGCGATTTTTCAGGTCTCTAGGGAGCCCCAGCATTTT. Translating gives CASSEAIFQVSREPQHF.

The J gene is TRBJ2-2, the V gene TRBV6-4, with D hard to call. This CDR3 is 13 amino acids long. V lost 7 bases and J 2 bases, leaving 8 bases between the germline ends. Germline V gene lookup returns CDR1 MRHNA and CDR2 SNTAGT. This CDR3 reads CASTPDNTGELFF. The CDR3 coding sequence is TGTGCCAGCACTCCGGATAACACCGGGGAGCTGTTTTTT.

J is TRBJ2-2 and V is TRBV2; 10 nucleotides align to TRBD2. CDR3 length equals 14 residues. The trim removed 9 bases at V and 3 bases at J, leaving 4 bases unmatched. CDR1 is SNHLY, CDR2 FYNNEI, per germline. The CDR3 region has the DNA TGTGCCAGTCTAGCGGGAGTTGACACCGGGGAGCTGTTTTTT. Protein sequence: CASLAGVDTGELFF.

CDR3: CASSDWTEYSNQPQHF. In DNA, the CDR3 is TGCGCCAGCAGTGACTGGACAGAATATAGCAATCAGCCCCAGCATTTT. The chain is built from TRBV10-2 and TRBJ1-5; possible D gene TRBD1, 6 bases. V lost 3 bases and J 0 bases, leaving 12 bases between the germline ends. CDR3 length: 16 residues. The germline CDR1 and CDR2 sequences are WSHSY and SAAADI.

The genes are TRBV7-8 and TRBJ1-2; D is perhaps TRBD1 (5 bases). CDR3 length: 16 residues. Looked up from germline, CDR1 is SGHVS and CDR2 is FQNEAQ. Trimming removed 1 base at V and 5 bases at J, with 17 bases between. This CDR3 is CASSLGRLRDEYGYTF. For the CDR3, the DNA is TGTGCCAGCAGCTTAGGTCGCCTGAGGGACGAATATGGCTACACCTTC.

For the CDR3, the DNA is TGCGCCAGCAGCCAAACGGCAGATAGCAATCAGCCCCAGCATTTT. Its protein product is CASSQTADSNQPQHF. V and J are TRBV4-3 and TRBJ1-5; D remains unclear. V was shortened by 2 bases and J by 0 bases, with 8 bases between the two germline ends. This CDR3 has 15 residues. CDR1 is LGHNA, CDR2 YSLEER, per germline.

This clone was recorded once. V usage is TRBV28 and J usage is TRBJ2-7, with 14 nucleotides matching TRBD2. The CDR3 is made up of 17 amino acids. Germline CDR1 and CDR2: MDHEN and SYDVKM. V trimming: 2 bases; J trimming: 4 bases; junction bases outside the gene matches: 7. In DNA form, the CDR3 reads TGTGCCAGCAGTTTACCTGGACTAGCGGGAGGTCGATACGAGCAGTACTTC. Translation: CASSLPGLAGGRYEQYF.

The chain is built from TRBV15 and TRBJ2-3; tentatively, D is TRBD2 (6 bases). The length of the CDR3 is 10 residues. With 9 bases removed from V and 7 bases from J, the gap between germline ends came to 8 bases. In germline, CDR1 is LNHNV, CDR2 YYDKDF (reference sequence). This CDR3 is CATGGNTQYF. CDR3 nucleotides: TGTGCCACGGGGGGAAATACGCAGTATTTT. The full variable domain, its missing parts supplied by reference TRBV15 and TRBJ2-3, is DAMVIQNPRYQVTQFGKPVTLSCSQTLNHNVMYWYQQKSSQAPKLLFHYYDKDFNNEADTPDNFQSRRPNTSFCFLDIRSPGLGDTAMYLCATGGNTQYFGPGTRLTVL.

This clone was counted between two and nine times. The chain joins TRBV5-4 to TRBJ1-4; unclear D gene. Germline V CDR1 and CDR2: SGHNT, YYREEE (reference sequence). Deletions cut 0 bases from V and 8 bases from J, with 8 bases between. The CDR3 loop spans 13 amino acids. CDR3 residues: CASSLDRGEKLFF. The CDR3 DNA is TGTGCCAGCAGCTTGGATCGCGGGGAAAAACTGTTTTTT. Full variable domain (outside the CDR3, taken from reference TRBV5-4 and TRBJ1-4): ETGVTQSPTHLIKTRGQQVTLRCSSQSGHNTVSWYQQALGQGPQFIFQYYREEENGRGNFPPRFSGLQFPNYSSELNVNALELDDSALYLCASSLDRGEKLFFGSGTQLSVL.

Concerning this clone itself: The sample contains more than one DNA sequence encoding this CDR3. The chain recombines TRBV5-4 with TRBJ2-5; 11 bases are shared with TRBD2. The CDR3 extends over 15 amino acids. Trimming at V came to 0 bases and at J to 4 bases, leaving 2 bases not matched to a gene. Germline V lookup: CDR1 SGHNT, CDR2 YYREEE (reference sequence). The CDR3 DNA is TGTGCCAGCAGCTTGGTAGCGGGAGGGCCAGAGACCCAGTACTTC. It specifies CASSLVAGGPETQYF.

The genes are TRBV29-1 and TRBJ2-3; no definite D call. The CDR3 contains 14 residues. Germline CDR1 SQVTM, CDR2 ANQGSEA. CDR3 nucleotide sequence: TGCATCCCGTGGAAATTAGGCGCCACAGATACGCAGTATTTT. Amino acid sequence: CIPWKLGATDTQYF.

The chain combines TRBV4-1 with TRBJ1-6, with no clear D. Trimming cost V 6 bases and J 13 bases, with 10 bases left between them. Germline assignment: CDR1 MGHRA and CDR2 YSYEKL. This CDR3 has 11 residues. CDR3 nucleotides: TGCGCCAGCAGTGGGGTAGGTCCCCTCCACTTT. Translating it yields CASSGVGPLHF.

The chain employs TRBV6-6 and TRBJ2-3; 9 bases are a match to TRBD1. The ends lost 4 bases at V and 0 bases at J; junction bases unmatched: 5. This CDR3 is built from 16 residues. From germline, CDR1 is MNHNY and CDR2 SVGAGI (reference sequence). The CDR3 DNA follows: TGTGCCAGCAGTTCCCCAGGGACAGGGAGCACAGATACGCAGTATTTT. This codes for CASSSPGTGSTDTQYF.